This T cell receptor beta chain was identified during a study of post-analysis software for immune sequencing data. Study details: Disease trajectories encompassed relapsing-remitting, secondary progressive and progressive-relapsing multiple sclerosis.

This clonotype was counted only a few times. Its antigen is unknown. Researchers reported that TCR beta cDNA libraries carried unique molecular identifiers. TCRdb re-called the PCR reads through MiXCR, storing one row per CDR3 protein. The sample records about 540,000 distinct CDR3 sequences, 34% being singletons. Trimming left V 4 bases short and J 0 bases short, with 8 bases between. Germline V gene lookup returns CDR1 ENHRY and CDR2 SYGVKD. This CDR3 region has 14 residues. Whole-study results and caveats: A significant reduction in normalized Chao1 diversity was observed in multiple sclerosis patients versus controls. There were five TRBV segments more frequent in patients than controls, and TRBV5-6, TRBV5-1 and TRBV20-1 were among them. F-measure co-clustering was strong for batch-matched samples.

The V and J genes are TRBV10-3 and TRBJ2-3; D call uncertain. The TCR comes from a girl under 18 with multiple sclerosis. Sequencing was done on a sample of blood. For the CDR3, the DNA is TGTGCCATCAGTGTGCTGGCGAGCACAGATACGCAGTATTTT. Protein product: CAISVLASTDTQYF.